This TCR beta chain was identified during a study of tumor-infiltrating lymphocytes in primary liver carcinoma. On the study more broadly: Samples produced roughly 3.5 to 7.13 million productive TCRbeta reads, comparable across tissue types.

The germline CDR1 and CDR2 sequences are SGHAT and FQNNGV. The CDR3 consists of 15 residues. Making TCR beta cDNA involved around 540 ng total RNA and a constant-region primer. TCR beta libraries came from three nested multiplex PCR rounds using slightly modified ARM-PCR. Forward primers for TRBV1-TRBV30 and a C-beta reverse primer served the first two PCR rounds, at about 10 cycles each. TCRdb re-called the multiplex PCR reads with MiXCR, one entry per CDR3 protein. The sample shows around 54,000 distinct CDR3 sequences, around three quarters of them seen only once. Of note for this clonotype: Relative to the germline gene, one junction end is altered; a read error may explain this.

Unsorted bulk tissue (roughly 18-32 mg) underwent RNA and DNA co-extraction. The TCR was taken from a man aged 35-49 years with primary liver carcinoma and hepatitis B virus infection. The chain couples TRBV11-2 to TRBJ2-2, with D possibly TRBD2 on 6 matching bases. Sequencing input: liver tumor tissue from sampling region 2. This sample's subset: tumor region T2, inferior pole. The CDR3 region is CAKLPPGVYTVELFF. The CDR3 DNA reads as TGTGCCAAGCTCCCACCGGGAGTGTACACCGTGGAGCTGTTTTTT.